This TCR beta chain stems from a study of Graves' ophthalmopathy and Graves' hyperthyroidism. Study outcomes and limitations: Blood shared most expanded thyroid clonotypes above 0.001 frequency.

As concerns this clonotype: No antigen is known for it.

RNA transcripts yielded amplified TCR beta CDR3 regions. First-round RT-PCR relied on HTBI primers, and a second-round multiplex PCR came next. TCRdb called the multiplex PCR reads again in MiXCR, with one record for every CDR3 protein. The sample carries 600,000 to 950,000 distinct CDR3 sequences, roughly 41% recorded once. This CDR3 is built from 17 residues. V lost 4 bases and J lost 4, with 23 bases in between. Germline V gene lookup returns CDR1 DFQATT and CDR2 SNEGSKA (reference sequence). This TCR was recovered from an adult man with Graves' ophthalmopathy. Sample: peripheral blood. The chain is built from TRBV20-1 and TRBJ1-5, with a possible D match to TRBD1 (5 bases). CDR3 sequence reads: CSAKGEFRDGWNQPQHF. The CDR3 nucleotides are TGCAGTGCTAAGGGAGAGTTCAGGGATGGCTGGAATCAGCCCCAGCATTTT.